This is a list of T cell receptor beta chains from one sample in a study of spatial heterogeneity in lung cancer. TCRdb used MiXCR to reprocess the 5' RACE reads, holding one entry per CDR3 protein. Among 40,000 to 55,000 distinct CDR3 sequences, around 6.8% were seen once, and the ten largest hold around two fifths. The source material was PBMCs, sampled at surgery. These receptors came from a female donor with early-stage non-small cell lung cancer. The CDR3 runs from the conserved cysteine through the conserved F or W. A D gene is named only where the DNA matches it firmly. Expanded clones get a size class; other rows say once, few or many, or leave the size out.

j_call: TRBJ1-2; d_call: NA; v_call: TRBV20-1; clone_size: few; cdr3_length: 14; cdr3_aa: CSARGDRQGYGYTF; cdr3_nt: TGCAGTGCTAGAGGGGACCGGCAAGGCTATGGCTACACCTTC
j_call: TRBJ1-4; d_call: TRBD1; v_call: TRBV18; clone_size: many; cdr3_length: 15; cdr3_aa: CASSLGQGGNEKLFF; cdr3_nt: TGTGCCAGCTCACTTGGACAGGGTGGTAATGAAAAACTGTTTTTT
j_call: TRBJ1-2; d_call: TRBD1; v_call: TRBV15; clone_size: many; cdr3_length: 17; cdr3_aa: CATSREQTDRTNYGYTF; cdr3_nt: TGTGCCACCAGCAGAGAACAAACGGACAGGACTAACTATGGCTACACCTTC
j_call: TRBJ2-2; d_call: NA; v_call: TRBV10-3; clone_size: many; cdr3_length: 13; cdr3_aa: CAISEPQGGQLFF; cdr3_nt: TGTGCCATCAGTGAGCCGCAGGGGGGCCAGCTGTTTTTT
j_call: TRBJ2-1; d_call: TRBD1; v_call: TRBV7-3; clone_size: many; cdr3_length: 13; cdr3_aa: CASSPQGANEQFF; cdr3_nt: TGTGCCAGCAGCCCCCAGGGGGCCAATGAGCAGTTCTTC
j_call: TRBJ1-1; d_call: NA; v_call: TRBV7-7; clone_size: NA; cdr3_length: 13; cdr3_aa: CASSTGLNTEAFF; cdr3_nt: TGTGCCAGCAGCACAGGGTTGAACACTGAAGCTTTCTTT
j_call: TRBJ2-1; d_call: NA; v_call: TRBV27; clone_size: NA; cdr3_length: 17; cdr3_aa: CASSFRPAVSSANEQFF; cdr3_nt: TGTGCCAGCAGTTTTCGCCCCGCTGTGTCCTCTGCCAATGAGCAGTTCTTC
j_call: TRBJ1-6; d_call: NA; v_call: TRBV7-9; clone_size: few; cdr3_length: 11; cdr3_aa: CASSLSKSLHF; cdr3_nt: TGTGCCAGCAGCTTATCCAAGAGCCTCCACTTT
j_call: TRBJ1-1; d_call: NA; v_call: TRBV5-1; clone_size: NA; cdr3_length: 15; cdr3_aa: CASSWARAQSTEAFF; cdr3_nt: TGCGCCAGCAGCTGGGCCAGGGCGCAGAGCACTGAAGCTTTCTTT
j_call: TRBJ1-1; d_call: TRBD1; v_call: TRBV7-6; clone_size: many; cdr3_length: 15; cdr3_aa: CASSPWTGLGTEAFF; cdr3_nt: TGTGCCAGCAGCCCGTGGACAGGTTTGGGCACTGAAGCTTTCTTT